The 3 T cell receptor beta chains reported below all come from one sample, sequenced in a study of T cell changes during pregnancy in multiple sclerosis. The assay was immunoSEQ multiplex PCR, and TCRdb's table has in-frame clones only and misses some. Among approximately 40,000 clones listed, around nine tenths were seen once. Sequenced here: CD4+ T cells from peripheral blood mononuclear cells, sampled before pregnancy. The receptors come from a female donor with multiple sclerosis, enrolled in a pregnancy study.

The chain combines TRBV28 with TRBJ2-5, with TRBD2 identical over 10 bases. Germline V gives CDR1 MDHEN, CDR2 SYDVKM. This CDR3 has 16 amino acids. With 8 bases clipped from V and 1 base from J, the junction kept 10 bases outside the gene matches. The CDR3 sequence: CASRLAGDLLQETQYF. The CDR3 DNA is TGTGCCAGCCGCCTAGCGGGGGATTTACTCCAAGAGACCCAGTACTTC.

For the CDR3, the DNA is TGTGCCAGCAGTTTTTTCGGGGTACAGGGGGCCACTGAAGCTTTCTTT. It codes for CASSFFGVQGATEAFF. This chain links TRBV27 with TRBJ1-1; 9 positions match TRBD1. V shed 3 bases, J shed 4 bases, and the junction held 9 bases outside the gene matches. Germline V gene data show CDR1 as MNHEY and CDR2 as SMNVEV (reference sequence). The CDR3 is 16 residues long.

This chain connects TRBV28 to TRBJ2-7; D perhaps matches TRBD2 (6 bases). V lost 7 bases and J 0 bases, leaving 13 bases between the germline ends. CDR3 length: 14 amino acids. Germline lookup yields CDR1 MDHEN and CDR2 SYDVKM. In DNA, the CDR3 is TGTGCCAGCACGGGACTCCCGAGCTCCTACGAGCAGTACTTC. This sequence encodes CASTGLPSSYEQYF.